The entry that follows covers one TCR beta chain sequence. A much larger clone differs from this one at a single base, so this may be a read error. These data belong to a study of Graves' ophthalmopathy and Graves' hyperthyroidism. RNA transcripts yielded amplified TCR beta CDR3 regions. RT-PCR in the first round used HTBI primers; a second-round multiplex PCR followed. TCRdb redid the calling of the multiplex PCR reads with MiXCR, one entry per CDR3 protein. This table has roughly 500,000 distinct CDR3 sequences, approximately 15% appearing once. This CDR3 region has 13 residues. Looked up from germline, CDR1 is LGHDT and CDR2 is YNNKEL (reference sequence).

The V gene is TRBV3-1, the J gene TRBJ1-1; possible D gene TRBD1, 5 bases. This TCR was sampled from a young woman with Graves' ophthalmopathy. Sequenced sample: blood. The CDR3 sequence is CASSRGGGPESFF. The CDR3 nucleotides read TGTGCCAGCAGCCGGGGGGGTGGTCCTGAATCTTTCTTT.